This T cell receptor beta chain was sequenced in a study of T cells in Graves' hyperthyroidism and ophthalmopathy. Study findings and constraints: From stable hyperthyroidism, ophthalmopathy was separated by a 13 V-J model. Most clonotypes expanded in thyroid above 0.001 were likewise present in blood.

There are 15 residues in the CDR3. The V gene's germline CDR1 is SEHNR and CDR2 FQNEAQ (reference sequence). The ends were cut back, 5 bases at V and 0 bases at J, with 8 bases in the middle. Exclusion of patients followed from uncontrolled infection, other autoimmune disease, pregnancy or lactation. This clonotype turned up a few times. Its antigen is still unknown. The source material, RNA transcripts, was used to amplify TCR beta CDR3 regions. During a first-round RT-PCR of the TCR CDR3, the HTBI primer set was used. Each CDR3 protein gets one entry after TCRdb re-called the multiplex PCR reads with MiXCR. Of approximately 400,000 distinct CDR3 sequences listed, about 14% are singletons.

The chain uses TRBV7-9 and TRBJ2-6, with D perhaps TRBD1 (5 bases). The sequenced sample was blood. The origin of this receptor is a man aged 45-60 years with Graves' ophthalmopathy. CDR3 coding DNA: TGTGCCAGCAGCGACAGCGACTCTGGGGCCAACGTCCTGACTTTC. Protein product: CASSDSDSGANVLTF.